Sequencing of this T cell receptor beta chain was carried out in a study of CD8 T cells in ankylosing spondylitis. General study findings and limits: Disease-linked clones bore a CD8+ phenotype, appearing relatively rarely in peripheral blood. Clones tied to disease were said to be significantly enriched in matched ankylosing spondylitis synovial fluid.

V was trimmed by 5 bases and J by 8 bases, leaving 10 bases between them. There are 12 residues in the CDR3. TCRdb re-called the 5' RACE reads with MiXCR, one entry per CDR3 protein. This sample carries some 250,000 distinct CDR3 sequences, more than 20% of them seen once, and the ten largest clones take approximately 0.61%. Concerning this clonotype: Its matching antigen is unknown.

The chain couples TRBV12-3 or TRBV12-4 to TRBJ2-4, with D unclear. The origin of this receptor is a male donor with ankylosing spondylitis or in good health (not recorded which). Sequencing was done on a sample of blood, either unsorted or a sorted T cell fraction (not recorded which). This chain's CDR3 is CASSPNRYIQYF. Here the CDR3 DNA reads TGTGCCAGCAGTCCAAATAGGTACATTCAGTACTTC.